This entry lists 6 T cell receptor beta chains sequenced from one sample in a study of blood T cells in healthy people across ages. A second PCR of roughly 6 to 12 cycles used a sample-barcoded 5' primer and a J-beta primer mix. TCRdb independently ran MiXCR on the 5' RACE reads; one entry per CDR3 protein. The repertoire consists of a few hundred thousand distinct CDR3 sequences, with roughly half occurring once and the leading ten covering under 65%. The specimen sequenced was blood. Source of these receptors: a man aged 60 to 69 in good health.

This chain links TRBV13 with TRBJ1-1, with D perhaps TRBD1 (6 bases). There are 15 residues in the CDR3. Germline CDR1 is PRHDT and CDR2 is FYEKMQ (reference sequence). Trimming shortened V by 1 base and J by 5 bases, and 14 bases separated the two germline ends. CDR3 DNA sequence: TGTGCCAGCAGCTTAGCCGGGGGGCTAAAGACTGAAGCTTTCTTT. Amino acid sequence: CASSLAGGLKTEAFF.

V gene TRBV4-2 combines with J gene TRBJ2-2; 7 nucleotides agree with TRBD2. J lost 0 bases, V lost 1 base, and 14 bases had no gene match. Germline assignment: CDR1 LGHNA and CDR2 YNFKEQ. This CDR3 spans 20 amino acids. CDR3 residues: CASSQVTFSGQRPNTGELFF. The CDR3, as DNA: TGTGCCAGCAGCCAAGTGACGTTTAGCGGGCAAAGACCGAACACCGGGGAGCTGTTTTTT.

This clonotype was recorded a few times. The chain uses TRBV15 and TRBJ2-3; tentatively, D is TRBD1 or TRBD2 (5 bases each). The V end was cut by 6 bases, the J end by 6 bases, with 16 bases between. The CDR3 runs 14 residues. Germline-derived CDR1 and CDR2 are LNHNV and YYDKDF (reference sequence). DNA of the CDR3: TGTGCCACCAGAGAGGGGTCGGAGGCGGATACGCAGTATTTT. Its translation is CATREGSEADTQYF.

V usage is TRBV5-4 and J usage is TRBJ2-1, with 7 nucleotides matching TRBD2. This CDR3 comprises 13 residues. V was pared by 3 bases and J by 9 bases, with 6 bases of the junction left unmatched. Germline CDR1 SGHNT, CDR2 YYREEE (reference sequence). The DNA of the CDR3 is TGTGCCAGCAGCTCCCTTATAGCGGGTGAGCAGTTCTTC. This sequence encodes CASSSLIAGEQFF.

This clonotype was seen more than once but under ten times. The CDR3 loop reads CASRSDSNDEQYF. The CDR3 DNA follows: TGTGCCAGCAGATCAGACAGCAATGACGAGCAGTACTTC. The chain recombines TRBV6-2 or TRBV6-3 with TRBJ2-7; perhaps TRBD1 as D (5 bases). The CDR3 runs 13 residues. V was trimmed by 6 bases and J by 5 bases, leaving 14 bases between them. Germline CDR1 MNHEY, CDR2 SVGEGT.

This clonotype was counted between two and nine times. DNA for the CDR3: TGTGCCAGCAGCTTGGGCCCGGGACTAGCGGGAGCGGTAGATACGCAGTATTTT. Translation gives CASSLGPGLAGAVDTQYF. The V call is TRBV5-5, the J call TRBJ2-3; TRBD2 matches 14 bases. Germline assignment: CDR1 SGHKS and CDR2 YYEKEE (reference sequence). The CDR3 totals 18 residues. V shed 0 bases, J shed 5 bases, and the junction held 8 bases outside the gene matches. The whole variable domain, filled in from reference TRBV5-5 and TRBJ2-3, reads DAGVTQSPTHLIKTRGQQVTLRCSPISGHKSVSWYQQVLGQGPQFIFQYYEKEERGRGNFPDRFSARQFPNYSSELNVNALLLGDSALYLCASSLGPGLAGAVDTQYFGPGTRLTVL.